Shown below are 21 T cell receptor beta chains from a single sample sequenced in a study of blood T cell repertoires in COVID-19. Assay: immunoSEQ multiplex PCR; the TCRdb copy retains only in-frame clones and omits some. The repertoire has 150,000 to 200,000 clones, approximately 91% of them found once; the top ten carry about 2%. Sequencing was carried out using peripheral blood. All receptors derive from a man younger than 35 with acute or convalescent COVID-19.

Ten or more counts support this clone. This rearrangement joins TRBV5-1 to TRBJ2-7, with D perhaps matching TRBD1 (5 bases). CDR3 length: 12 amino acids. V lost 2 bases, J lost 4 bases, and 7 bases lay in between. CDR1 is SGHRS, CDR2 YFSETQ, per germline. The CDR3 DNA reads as TGCGCCAGCAGCTTCCAGGGTTACGAGCAGTACTTC. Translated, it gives CASSFQGYEQYF.

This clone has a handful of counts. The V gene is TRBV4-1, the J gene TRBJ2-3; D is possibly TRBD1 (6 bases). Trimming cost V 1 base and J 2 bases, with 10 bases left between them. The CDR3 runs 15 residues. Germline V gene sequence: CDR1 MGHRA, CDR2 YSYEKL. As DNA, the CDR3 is TGCGCCAGCAGCCAAGTGAGGACAGCCACAGATACGCAGTATTTT. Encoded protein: CASSQVRTATDTQYF.

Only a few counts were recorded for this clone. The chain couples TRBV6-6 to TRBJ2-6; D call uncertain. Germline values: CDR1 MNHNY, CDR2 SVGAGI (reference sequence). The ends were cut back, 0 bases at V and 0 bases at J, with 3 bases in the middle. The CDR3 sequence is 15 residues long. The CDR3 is CASSYSSSGANVLTF. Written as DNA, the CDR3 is TGTGCCAGCAGTTACTCGAGCTCTGGGGCCAACGTCCTGACTTTC.

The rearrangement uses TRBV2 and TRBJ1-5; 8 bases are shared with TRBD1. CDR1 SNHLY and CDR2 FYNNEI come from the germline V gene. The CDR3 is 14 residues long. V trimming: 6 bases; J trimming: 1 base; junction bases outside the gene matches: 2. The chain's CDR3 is CASRGDRSNQPQHF. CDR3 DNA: TGTGCCAGCAGGGGGGACAGGAGCAATCAGCCCCAGCATTTT. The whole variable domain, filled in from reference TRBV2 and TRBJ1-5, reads EPEVTQTPSHQVTQMGQEVILRCVPISNHLYFYWYRQILGQKVEFLVSFYNNEISEKSEIFDDQFSVERPDGSNFTLKIRSTKLEDSAMYFCASRGDRSNQPQHFGDGTRLSIL.

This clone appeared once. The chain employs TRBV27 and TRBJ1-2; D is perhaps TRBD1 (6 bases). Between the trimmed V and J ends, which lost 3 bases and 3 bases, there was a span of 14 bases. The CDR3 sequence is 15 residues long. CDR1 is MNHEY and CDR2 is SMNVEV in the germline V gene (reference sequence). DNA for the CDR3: TGTGCCAGCAGTTTTTTAGGGGGGGAGGACTATGGCTACACCTTC. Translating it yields CASSFLGGEDYGYTF.

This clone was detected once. The CDR3 DNA reads as TGTGCCAGCACCCTGGAGGGGGCAGCGAATTCACCCCTCCACTTT. Encoded protein: CASTLEGAANSPLHF. The chain couples TRBV3-1 (or the pseudogene TRBV3-2) to TRBJ1-6; 7 bases are shared with TRBD1. The germline V gene has CDR1 LGHDT and CDR2 YNNKEL (reference sequence). This CDR3 is built from 15 residues. Trimming took 7 bases from V and 7 from J; bases not matched to a gene: 10.

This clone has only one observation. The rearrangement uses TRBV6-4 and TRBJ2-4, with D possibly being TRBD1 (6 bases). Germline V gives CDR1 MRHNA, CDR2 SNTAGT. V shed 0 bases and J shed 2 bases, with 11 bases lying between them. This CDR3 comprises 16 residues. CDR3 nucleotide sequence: TGTGCCAGCAGTGACTCGATTGGGGGCACCAAAAACATTCAGTACTTC. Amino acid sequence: CASSDSIGGTKNIQYF.

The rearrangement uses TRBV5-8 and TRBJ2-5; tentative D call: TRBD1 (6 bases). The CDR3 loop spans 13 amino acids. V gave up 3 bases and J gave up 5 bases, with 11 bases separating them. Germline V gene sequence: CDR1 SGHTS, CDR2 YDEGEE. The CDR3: CASSSTGTETQYF. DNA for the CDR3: TGTGCCAGCAGCTCTACAGGGACGGAGACCCAGTACTTC.

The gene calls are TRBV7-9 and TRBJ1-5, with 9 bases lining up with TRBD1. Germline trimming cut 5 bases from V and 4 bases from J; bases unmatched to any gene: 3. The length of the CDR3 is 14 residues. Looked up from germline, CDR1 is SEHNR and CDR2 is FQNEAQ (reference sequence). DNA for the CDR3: TGTGCCAGCAGCCGGACAGGGGCAAATCAGCCCCAGCATTTT. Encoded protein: CASSRTGANQPQHF.

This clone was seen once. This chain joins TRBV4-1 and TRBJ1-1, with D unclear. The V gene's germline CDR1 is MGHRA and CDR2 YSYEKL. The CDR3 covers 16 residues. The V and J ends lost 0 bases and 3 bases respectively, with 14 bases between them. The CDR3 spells CASSQEAPPGYTEAFF. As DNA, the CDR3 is TGCGCCAGCAGCCAAGAAGCCCCCCCCGGTTACACTGAAGCTTTCTTT.

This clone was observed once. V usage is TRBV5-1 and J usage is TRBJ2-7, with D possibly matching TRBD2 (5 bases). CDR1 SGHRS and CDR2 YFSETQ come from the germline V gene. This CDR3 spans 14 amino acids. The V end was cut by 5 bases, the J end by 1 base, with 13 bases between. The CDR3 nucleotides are TGCGCCAGCAGACCGGACTTACAGTCCTACGAGCAGTACTTC. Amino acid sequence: CASRPDLQSYEQYF.

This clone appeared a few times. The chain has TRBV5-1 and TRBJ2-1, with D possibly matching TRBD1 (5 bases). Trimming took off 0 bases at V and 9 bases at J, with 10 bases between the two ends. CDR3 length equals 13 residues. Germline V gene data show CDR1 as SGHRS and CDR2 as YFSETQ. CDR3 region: CASSLAGSAEQFF. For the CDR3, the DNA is TGCGCCAGCAGCTTGGCAGGGTCGGCTGAGCAGTTCTTC.

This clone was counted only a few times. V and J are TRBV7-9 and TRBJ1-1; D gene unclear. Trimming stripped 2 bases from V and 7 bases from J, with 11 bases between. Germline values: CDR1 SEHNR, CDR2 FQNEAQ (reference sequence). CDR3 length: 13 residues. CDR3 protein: CASSLSGAYEAFF. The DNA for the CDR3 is TGTGCCAGCAGCTTATCGGGAGCTTATGAAGCTTTCTTT.

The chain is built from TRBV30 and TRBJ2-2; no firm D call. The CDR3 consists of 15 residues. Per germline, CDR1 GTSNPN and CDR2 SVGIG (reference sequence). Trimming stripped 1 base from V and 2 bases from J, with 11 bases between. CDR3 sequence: CAWSGGRLNTGELFF. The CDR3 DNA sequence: TGTGCCTGGAGTGGTGGTCGACTTAACACCGGGGAGCTGTTTTTT.

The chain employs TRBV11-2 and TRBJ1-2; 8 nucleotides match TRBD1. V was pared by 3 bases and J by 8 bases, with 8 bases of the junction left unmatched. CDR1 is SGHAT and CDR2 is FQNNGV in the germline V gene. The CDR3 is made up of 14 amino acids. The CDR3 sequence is CASSFPTGARGYTF. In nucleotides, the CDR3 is TGTGCCAGCAGCTTCCCGACAGGGGCGAGGGGCTACACCTTC.

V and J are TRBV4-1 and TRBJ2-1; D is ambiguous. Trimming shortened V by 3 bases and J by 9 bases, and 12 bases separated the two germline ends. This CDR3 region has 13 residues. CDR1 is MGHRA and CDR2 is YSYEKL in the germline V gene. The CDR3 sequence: CASSQNLVSEQFF. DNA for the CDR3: TGCGCCAGCAGCCAGAACTTAGTGAGTGAGCAGTTCTTC.

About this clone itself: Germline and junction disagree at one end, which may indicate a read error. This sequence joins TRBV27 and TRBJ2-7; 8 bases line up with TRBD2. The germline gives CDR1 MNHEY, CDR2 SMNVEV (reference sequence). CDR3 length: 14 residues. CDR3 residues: CASSFREGSNEQYF. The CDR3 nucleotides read TGTGCCAGCAGTTTCCGGGAGGGCTCCAACGAGCAGTACTTC.

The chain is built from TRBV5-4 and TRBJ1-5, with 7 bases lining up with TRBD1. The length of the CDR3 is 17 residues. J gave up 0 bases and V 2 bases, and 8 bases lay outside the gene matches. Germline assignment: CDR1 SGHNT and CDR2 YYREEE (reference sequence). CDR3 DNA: TGTGCCAGCAGCTTCTCCTCCGGGACAGATAGCAATCAGCCCCAGCATTTT. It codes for CASSFSSGTDSNQPQHF.

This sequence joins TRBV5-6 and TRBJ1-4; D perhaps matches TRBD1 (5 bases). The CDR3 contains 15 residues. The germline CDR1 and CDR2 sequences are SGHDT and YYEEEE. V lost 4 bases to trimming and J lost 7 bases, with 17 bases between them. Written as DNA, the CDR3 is TGTGCCAGCAGCCTAACACACCCGGGGGGTGAAAAACTGTTTTTT. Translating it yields CASSLTHPGGEKLFF.

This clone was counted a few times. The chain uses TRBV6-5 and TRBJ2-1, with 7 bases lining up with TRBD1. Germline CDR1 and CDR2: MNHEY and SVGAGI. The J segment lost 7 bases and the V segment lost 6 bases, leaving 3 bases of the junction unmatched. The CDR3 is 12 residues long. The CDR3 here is CASRGTVNEQFF. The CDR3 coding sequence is TGTGCCAGCAGAGGGACAGTGAATGAGCAGTTCTTC.

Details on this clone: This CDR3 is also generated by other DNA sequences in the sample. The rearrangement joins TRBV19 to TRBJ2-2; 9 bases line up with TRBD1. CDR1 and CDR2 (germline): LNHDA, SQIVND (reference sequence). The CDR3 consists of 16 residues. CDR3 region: CASERWDRANTGELFF. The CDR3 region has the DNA TGTGCTTCCGAAAGGTGGGACAGGGCGAACACCGGGGAGCTGTTTTTT.